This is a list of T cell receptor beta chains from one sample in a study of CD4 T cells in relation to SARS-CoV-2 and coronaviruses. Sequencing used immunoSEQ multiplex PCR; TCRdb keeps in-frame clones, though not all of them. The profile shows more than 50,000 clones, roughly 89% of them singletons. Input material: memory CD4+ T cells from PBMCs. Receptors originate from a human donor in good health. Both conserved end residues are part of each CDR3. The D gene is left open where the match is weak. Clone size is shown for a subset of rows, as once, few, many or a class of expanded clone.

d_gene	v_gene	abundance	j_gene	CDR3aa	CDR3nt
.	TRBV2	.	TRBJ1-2	CAVTEQAGYTF	TGTGCCGTTACCGAACAGGCTGGCTACACCTTC
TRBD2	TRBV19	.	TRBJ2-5	CASSWGGTSKETQYF	TGTGCCAGTAGTTGGGGTGGGACTAGTAAAGAGACCCAGTACTTC
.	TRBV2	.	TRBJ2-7	CASSADTIYEQYF	TGTGCCAGCTCGGCGGATACTATCTACGAGCAGTACTTC
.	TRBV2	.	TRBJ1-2	CASSERHRENDGDTF	TGTGCCAGCAGTGAAAGGCACAGGGAGAACGATGGCGACACCTTC
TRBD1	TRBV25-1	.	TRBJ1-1	CASSEKPGTGGTEAFF	TGTGCCAGCAGCGAAAAACCCGGGACAGGGGGCACTGAAGCTTTCTTT
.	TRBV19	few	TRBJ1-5	CASSAGRPFSNQPQHF	TGTGCCAGTAGTGCAGGCAGGCCATTTAGCAATCAGCCCCAGCATTTT
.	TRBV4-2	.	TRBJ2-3	CASSQPGFTDTQYF	TGTGCCAGCAGCCAACCGGGGTTCACAGATACGCAGTATTTT
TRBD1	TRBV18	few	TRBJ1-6	CASSPTMGQGNSPLHF	TGTGCCAGCTCACCCACCATGGGACAGGGGAATTCACCCCTCCACTTT
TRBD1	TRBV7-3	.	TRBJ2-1	CASSLGTGGSYNEQFF	TGTGCCAGCAGCTTAGGGACAGGGGGCTCCTACAATGAGCAGTTCTTC
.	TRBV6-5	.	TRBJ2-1	CASSWTGDNEQFF	TGTGCCAGCTCATGGACGGGAGACAATGAGCAGTTCTTC
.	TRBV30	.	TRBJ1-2	CAWSVGTAVMGYTF	TGTGCCTGGAGTGTAGGGACCGCGGTCATGGGCTACACCTTC
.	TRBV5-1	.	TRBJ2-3	CASSLVQGGTDTQYF	TGCGCCAGCAGCTTGGTCCAGGGTGGCACAGATACGCAGTATTTT
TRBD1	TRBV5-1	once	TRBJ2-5	CASSKPPGGETQYF	TGCGCCAGCAGCAAACCACCAGGGGGAGAGACCCAGTACTTC
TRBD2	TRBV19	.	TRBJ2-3	CASSTGRQRLDTQYF	TGTGCCAGTAGTACCGGGAGGCAGCGATTAGATACGCAGTATTTT
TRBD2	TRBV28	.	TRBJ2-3	CASSFLGLAGPMGGTQYF	TGTGCCAGCAGTTTCTTAGGACTAGCGGGTCCTATGGGTGGGACGCAGTATTTT
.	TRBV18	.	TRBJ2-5	CASSPDPSAAQYF	TGTGCCAGCTCACCCGATCCTTCGGCAGCACAGTACTTC
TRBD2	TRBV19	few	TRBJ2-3	CASTSGRAYDTQYF	TGTGCCAGTACTAGCGGGAGGGCATATGATACGCAGTATTTT
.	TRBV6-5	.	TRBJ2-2	CASTRGGAGELFF	TGTGCCAGCACCAGGGGTGGGGCCGGGGAGCTGTTTTTT
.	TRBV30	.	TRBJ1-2	CAWSYQGRTNYGYTF	TGTGCCTGGAGTTACCAGGGAAGGACCAACTATGGCTACACCTTC
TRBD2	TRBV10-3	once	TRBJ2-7	CAISESLAVSYEQYF	TGTGCCATCAGTGAGTCACTAGCGGTTTCCTACGAGCAGTACTTC
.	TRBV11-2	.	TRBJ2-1	CASSNRVAGKQFF	TGTGCCAGCAGCAATAGGGTTGCGGGAAAGCAGTTCTTC
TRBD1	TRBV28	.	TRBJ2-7	CASSHAGQGGKRYEQYF	TGTGCCAGCAGCCACGCGGGACAGGGGGGGAAGCGGTACGAGCAGTACTTC
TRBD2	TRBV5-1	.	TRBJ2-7	CASSTTGTSGRAEQYF	TGCGCCAGCAGCACAACCGGGACTAGCGGGAGGGCCGAGCAGTACTTC